This passage covers 32 T cell receptor beta chains from one sample sequenced in a study of cytomegalovirus exposure and HLA in healthy donors (dated by TCRdb to 2016 to 2017). Libraries were made using the immunoSEQ multiplex PCR assay. A mixture of 60 forward primers for TCR Vbeta segments and 13 reverse primers for TCR Jbeta segments was used in the multiplex PCR. In TCRdb, the immuneACCESS table is reduced to in-frame sequences with V and J assigned. These tables do not hold every clone; where another copy was compared, an unresolved V gene accounts for under half, and the others remain unexplained. For this sample the table gives about 55,000 clones, of which about 50% were detected only once. Roughly 10% of the sample belongs to the ten largest clones. Sequenced material: PBMCs. Receptors originate from a human donor in good health.

The chain links TRBV12-5 to TRBJ2-3; D might be TRBD2 (6 bases). The CDR3 covers 15 residues. Germline V CDR1 and CDR2: LGHNT, FRNRAP. The V end was cut by 5 bases, the J end by 0 bases, with 12 bases between. The CDR3 region has the DNA TGTGCTAGTGGTATTTCCGGGACTAGCACAGATACGCAGTATTTT. This translates into CASGISGTSTDTQYF.

The J gene is TRBJ1-5, the V gene TRBV10-3; 8 nucleotides align to TRBD1. Germline lookup yields CDR1 ENHRY and CDR2 SYGVKD. CDR3 length: 13 amino acids. Unmatched junction bases numbered 4, after V lost 10 bases and J lost 2 bases. The CDR3 protein is CATGQGRNQPQHF. CDR3 DNA: TGTGCCACCGGACAGGGCCGCAATCAGCCCCAGCATTTT.

The chain combines TRBV15 with TRBJ1-6; tentatively, D is TRBD1 (6 bases). CDR1 LNHNV and CDR2 YYDKDF come from the germline V gene (reference sequence). This CDR3 is built from 13 residues. V lost 5 bases and J 8 bases, leaving 10 bases between the germline ends. The CDR3 loop reads CATSGHRDSPLHF. In DNA, the CDR3 is TGTGCCACCAGCGGCCACAGGGATTCACCCCTCCACTTT.

The rearrangement links TRBV7-2 to TRBJ1-4; D might be TRBD1 (5 bases). Trimming removed 5 bases at V and 7 bases at J, with 17 bases between. The CDR3 runs to 15 residues. CDR1 and CDR2 (germline): SGHTA, FQGNSA. The CDR3 loop is CASSRSGQGGEKLFF. As DNA, the CDR3 is TGTGCCAGCAGCAGAAGTGGTCAGGGCGGTGAAAAACTGTTTTTT.

The sample holds a few counts of this clone. The genes are TRBV29-1 and TRBJ2-3, with 7 bases aligning to TRBD1. Germline CDR1 is SQVTM and CDR2 is ANQGSEA. The CDR3 spans 12 residues. J was trimmed by 5 bases and V by 8 bases; bases with no gene match: 7. CDR3 amino acids: CSPRTGEDTQYF. CDR3 nucleotide sequence: TGCAGCCCTCGCACAGGGGAAGATACGCAGTATTTT.

CDR3 loop: CASRRTGGWQPQHF. CDR3 in DNA: TGTGCCAGCAGGAGGACAGGGGGTTGGCAGCCCCAGCATTTT. The chain uses TRBV6-5 and TRBJ1-5, with TRBD1 identical over 10 bases. Germline V gives CDR1 MNHEY, CDR2 SVGAGI. The J segment lost 7 bases and the V segment lost 6 bases, leaving 6 bases of the junction unmatched. The CDR3 runs to 14 residues.

This clone has just a few counts. This chain connects TRBV5-8 to TRBJ1-5; D is perhaps TRBD1 (5 bases). The V gene's germline CDR1 is SGHTS and CDR2 YDEGEE. The CDR3 loop spans 15 amino acids. The ends were cut back, 6 bases at V and 3 bases at J, with 16 bases in the middle. The CDR3 DNA reads TGTGCCAGCACCGTAGGACAAACAGTCAATCAGCCCCAGCATTTT. Translation gives CASTVGQTVNQPQHF.

This chain connects TRBV6-5 to TRBJ2-2; 8 positions agree with TRBD1. The ends lost 3 bases at V and 6 bases at J; junction bases unmatched: 3. Germline loops: CDR1 MNHEY, CDR2 SVGAGI. This CDR3 comprises 14 residues. The CDR3 loop is CASSYLDRAGELFF. The DNA of the CDR3 is TGTGCCAGCAGTTATTTGGACAGGGCCGGGGAGCTGTTTTTT.

There are a few counts of this clone. The chain combines TRBV4-3 with TRBJ2-1, with D possibly being TRBD2 (7 bases). The CDR3 spans 13 residues. Trimming stripped 5 bases from V and 12 bases from J, with 17 bases between. CDR1 and CDR2 from the germline V gene are LGHNA and YSLEER. The CDR3 reads CASSSGGGGGQFF. Here the CDR3 DNA reads TGCGCCAGCAGCTCGGGGGGCGGTGGCGGGCAGTTCTTC.

The rearrangement joins TRBV6-5 to TRBJ2-7; unclear D gene. Germline CDR1 and CDR2: MNHEY and SVGAGI. Trimming cost V 5 bases and J 3 bases, with 14 bases left between them. The CDR3 runs 14 residues. The CDR3 is CASSTTMMSYEQYF. The CDR3 bases are TGTGCCAGCAGTACGACAATGATGAGCTACGAGCAGTACTTC.

This clone was observed a few times. The V call is TRBV6-5, the J call TRBJ2-5; perhaps TRBD1 as D (5 bases). TRBJ2-7 explains the end of the DNA better; the J call may be wrong. Germline-derived CDR1 and CDR2 are MNHEY and SVGAGI. The CDR3 covers 16 residues. CDR3 region: CASSYTLAGLTSEQYF. The CDR3 bases are TGTGCCAGCAGTTACACCTTGGCAGGGTTAACATCCGAGCAGTACTTC.

This chain uses TRBV7-2 with TRBJ2-3, with 10 bases that match TRBD2. This CDR3 region has 16 residues. Germline-derived CDR1 and CDR2 are SGHTA and FQGNSA. The V and J ends lost 4 bases and 0 bases, in that order; junction bases with no gene match: 4. In DNA form, the CDR3 reads TGTGCCAGCAGCTCACTAGCGGGAACAAGCACAGATACGCAGTATTTT. Its protein product is CASSSLAGTSTDTQYF.

V and J are TRBV27 and TRBJ1-6; no firm D call. Germline V gene sequence: CDR1 MNHEY, CDR2 SMNVEV (reference sequence). Trimming stripped 5 bases from V and 7 bases from J, with 18 bases between. The CDR3 is 16 amino acids. The CDR3 DNA reads as TGTGCCAGCAGTCCGTCGGGAATCCGCCTAAATTCACCCCTCCACTTT. This translates into CASSPSGIRLNSPLHF.

This clone occurred a few times. CDR3 DNA sequence: TGTGCCAGTCGACAGGGCTCTGAGGGCTACACCTTC. Translated: CASRQGSEGYTF. The chain links TRBV16 to TRBJ1-2; 7 bases map to TRBD1. Germline lookup yields CDR1 KGHSY and CDR2 FQNENV. V trimming: 9 bases; J trimming: 8 bases; junction bases outside the gene matches: 9. CDR3 length: 12 amino acids.

The CDR3 here is CASSVQGAQPQHF. The CDR3 DNA sequence: TGTGCCAGTAGTGTACAGGGAGCCCAGCCCCAGCATTTT. The chain combines TRBV19 with TRBJ1-5, with D possibly matching TRBD1 (6 bases). Trimming pared 5 bases from V and 7 bases from J, leaving 12 bases between. CDR1 and CDR2 (germline): LNHDA, SQIVND (reference sequence). The CDR3 loop spans 13 amino acids.

This rearrangement joins TRBV5-1 to TRBJ1-1; 7 nucleotides match TRBD1. The V segment lost 0 bases and the J segment 5 bases; nucleotides outside the gene matches: 16. This CDR3 region has 18 residues. Per germline, CDR1 SGHRS and CDR2 YFSETQ. The CDR3 here is CASSLALQGLHPITEAFF. In DNA, the CDR3 is TGCGCCAGCAGCTTGGCCCTACAGGGGCTCCATCCTATTACTGAAGCTTTCTTT. Complete variable domain (other parts from reference TRBV5-1 and TRBJ1-1): KAGVTQTPRYLIKTRGQQVTLSCSPISGHRSVSWYQQTPGQGLQFLFEYFSETQRNKGNFPGRFSGRQFSNSRSEMNVSTLELGDSALYLCASSLALQGLHPITEAFFGQGTRLTVV.

This clone was observed a few times. The chain joins TRBV12-2 to TRBJ2-7; the D segment call TRBD1 is taken from the table without a DNA check. TRBV12-2 is listed as a pseudogene. This CDR3 region has 16 residues. CDR3 sequence reads: CASRLDRGPVLYEQYF. CDR3 sequence (DNA): TGTGCAAGTCGCTTAGACAGGGGACCCGTCCTCTACGAGCAGTACTTC.

A word on this clone: This sample also contains other DNA sequences that code for the same CDR3. The rearrangement joins TRBV2 to TRBJ2-7; a possible D gene is TRBD2 (6 bases). V shed 4 bases and J shed 7 bases, with 17 bases lying between them. CDR1 is SNHLY, CDR2 FYNNEI, per germline. This CDR3 is built from 14 residues. The CDR3 DNA follows: TGTGCCAGCAGTGGGACGCCGGGCCGGGGGGAGCAGTACTTC. Encoded protein: CASSGTPGRGEQYF.

This clone was detected a few times. The chain links TRBV30 to TRBJ1-2, with 8 bases that match TRBD1. The CDR3 is 13 residues long. Germline V gene data show CDR1 as GTSNPN and CDR2 as SVGIG (reference sequence). V trimming: 4 bases; J trimming: 7 bases; junction bases outside the gene matches: 8. The CDR3 is CAWNRDRPLGYTF. CDR3 DNA sequence: TGTGCCTGGAACCGGGACAGGCCTCTTGGCTACACCTTC.

The chain uses TRBV30 and TRBJ1-2; 9 bases fit TRBD1. Trimming removed 0 bases from V and 8 bases from J; junction bases left unmatched: 4. This CDR3 comprises 13 residues. Germline V gene lookup returns CDR1 GTSNPN and CDR2 SVGIG (reference sequence). The chain's CDR3 is CAWSVQGARGYTF. In DNA, the CDR3 is TGTGCCTGGAGTGTACAGGGGGCGCGGGGCTACACCTTC.

J is TRBJ1-1 and V is TRBV7-2; D remains ambiguous. V was pared by 5 bases and J by 5 bases, with 15 bases between. The CDR3 extends over 14 amino acids. CDR1 and CDR2 from the germline V gene are SGHTA and FQGNSA. This CDR3 reads CASSRLPRSTEAFF. The CDR3 nucleotides are TGTGCCAGCAGCCGACTACCTCGAAGTACTGAAGCTTTCTTT.

V gene TRBV7-9 combines with J gene TRBJ2-5; the D gene is possibly TRBD1 (6 bases). The CDR3 runs to 16 residues. Trimming shortened V by 1 base and J by 2 bases, and 14 bases separated the two germline ends. Per the germline V gene, CDR1 is SEHNR and CDR2 is FQNEAQ (reference sequence). CDR3 region: CASSLGAGVPQETQYF. The CDR3 DNA sequence: TGTGCCAGCAGCTTAGGGGCAGGGGTCCCACAAGAGACCCAGTACTTC.

As DNA, the CDR3 is TGTGCCAGCAGCTTTTCAGGGGTGAATGAAAAACTGTTTTTT. This sequence encodes CASSFSGVNEKLFF. The V call is TRBV7-9, the J call TRBJ1-4; perhaps TRBD1 as D (6 bases). CDR1 SEHNR and CDR2 FQNEAQ come from the germline V gene (reference sequence). With 3 bases removed from V and 5 bases from J, the gap between germline ends came to 10 bases. This CDR3 region has 14 residues.

This chain joins TRBV10-3 and TRBJ2-2, with 8 nucleotides matching TRBD2. Germline V gives CDR1 ENHRY, CDR2 SYGVKD. CDR3 length equals 14 residues. The V gene end was trimmed by 4 bases and the J gene end by 4 bases; junction bases not matched to a gene: 2. As DNA, the CDR3 is TGTGCCATCAGTGCGGGGGGGCCCACCGGGGAGCTGTTTTTT. It yields the protein CAISAGGPTGELFF.

V usage is TRBV5-1 and J usage is TRBJ2-3; no definite D call. This CDR3 contains 12 residues. In germline, CDR1 is SGHRS, CDR2 YFSETQ. V lost 4 bases, J lost 6 bases, and 9 bases lay in between. DNA for the CDR3: TGCGCCAGCAGCAGAACCCAGGATACGCAGTATTTT. Residues: CASSRTQDTQYF.

The chain recombines TRBV7-8 with TRBJ2-7; tentative D call: TRBD2 (5 bases). The germline V and J ends were trimmed by 7 bases and 0 bases, with 13 bases remaining between them. The CDR3 length is 14 residues. Germline CDR1 and CDR2: SGHVS and FQNEAQ. The DNA for the CDR3 is TGTGCCAGCAACCAAGCTGGGAGCTCCTACGAGCAGTACTTC. Its protein product is CASNQAGSSYEQYF.

This clone was observed a few times. The V call is TRBV23-1, the J call TRBJ2-7; D is perhaps TRBD1 (6 bases). TRBV23-1 has ORF status, its function being uncertain. The V end lost 0 bases, the J end lost 5 bases, and 11 bases lay between the germline ends. The CDR3 extends over 14 amino acids. The CDR3: CASSQSLDRDEQYF. The CDR3 bases are TGCGCCAGCAGTCAATCATTGGACAGAGACGAGCAGTACTTC.

This clone occurred a few times. The chain is built from TRBV18 and TRBJ1-5; 9 bases fit TRBD1. V shed 3 bases, J shed 6 bases, and the junction held 6 bases outside the gene matches. CDR1 KGHSH and CDR2 LQKENI come from the germline V gene. This CDR3 region has 15 residues. Here the CDR3 DNA reads TGTGCCAGCTCACCGCCGGGACAGGGAGGTCAGCCCCAGCATTTT. This gives the protein CASSPPGQGGQPQHF.

This clone has a handful of counts. This rearrangement joins TRBV10-3 to TRBJ2-2, with TRBD2 matching over 13 bases. The CDR3 totals 17 residues. Germline CDR1 ENHRY, CDR2 SYGVKD. J was trimmed by 5 bases and V by 2 bases; bases with no gene match: 5. CDR3: CAISEVPGLAGTGELFF. Here the CDR3 DNA reads TGTGCCATCAGTGAGGTACCGGGACTAGCGGGGACCGGGGAGCTGTTTTTT.

The chain links TRBV6-5 to TRBJ1-2; the match to TRBD1 covers 10 bases. V gave up 4 bases and J gave up 6 bases; unmatched junction bases: 5. The CDR3 has 14 amino acids. Germline V gives CDR1 MNHEY, CDR2 SVGAGI. The CDR3 DNA reads as TGTGCCAGCAGTTGGGGACAGGGGCGGGATGGCTACACCTTC. Protein sequence: CASSWGQGRDGYTF.

The rearrangement links TRBV4-2 to TRBJ2-3; 14 bases align to TRBD2. CDR1 LGHNA and CDR2 YNFKEQ come from the germline V gene. The CDR3 loop spans 16 amino acids. The J segment lost 5 bases and the V segment lost 3 bases, leaving 4 bases of the junction unmatched. The CDR3 protein is CASSQTSGGAEDTQYF. For the CDR3, the DNA is TGTGCCAGCAGCCAGACTAGCGGGGGGGCGGAAGATACGCAGTATTTT.

As DNA, the CDR3 is TGTGCCAGCAGTCTACAACAGACAGTTGGCTACACCTTC. Protein: CASSLQQTVGYTF. The chain links TRBV28 to TRBJ1-2, with D possibly matching TRBD1 (5 bases). V was pared by 5 bases and J by 7 bases, with 14 bases between. Per the germline V gene, CDR1 is MDHEN and CDR2 is SYDVKM. The CDR3 length is 13 residues.